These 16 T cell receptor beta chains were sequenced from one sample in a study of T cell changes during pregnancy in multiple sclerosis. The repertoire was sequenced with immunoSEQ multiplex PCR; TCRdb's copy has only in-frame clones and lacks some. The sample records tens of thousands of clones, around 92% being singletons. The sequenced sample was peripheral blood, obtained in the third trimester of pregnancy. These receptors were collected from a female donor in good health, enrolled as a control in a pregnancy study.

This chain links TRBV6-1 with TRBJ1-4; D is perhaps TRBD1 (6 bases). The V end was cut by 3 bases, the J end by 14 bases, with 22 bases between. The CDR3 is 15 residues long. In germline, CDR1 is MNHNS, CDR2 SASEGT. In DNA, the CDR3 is TGTGCCAGCAGTGACGGACAGTGGTCCGGGGTTTGGCTGTTTTTT. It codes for CASSDGQWSGVWLFF.

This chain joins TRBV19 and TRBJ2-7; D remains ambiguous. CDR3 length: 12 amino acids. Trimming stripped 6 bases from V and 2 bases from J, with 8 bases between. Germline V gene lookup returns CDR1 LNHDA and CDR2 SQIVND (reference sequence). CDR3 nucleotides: TGTGCCAGTAGCCCCTCCCCCTACGAGCAGTACTTC. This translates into CASSPSPYEQYF. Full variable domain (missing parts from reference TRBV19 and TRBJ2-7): DGGITQSPKYLFRKEGQNVTLSCEQNLNHDAMYWYRQDPGQGLRLIYYSQIVNDFQKGDIAEGYSVSREKKESFPLTVTSAQKNPTAFYLCASSPSPYEQYFGPGTRLTVT.

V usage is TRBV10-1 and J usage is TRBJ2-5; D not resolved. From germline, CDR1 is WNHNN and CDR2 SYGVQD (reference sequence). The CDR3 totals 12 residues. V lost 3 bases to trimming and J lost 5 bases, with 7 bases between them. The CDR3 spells CASSDPGETQYF. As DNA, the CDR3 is TGCGCCAGCAGTGATCCCGGGGAGACCCAGTACTTC.

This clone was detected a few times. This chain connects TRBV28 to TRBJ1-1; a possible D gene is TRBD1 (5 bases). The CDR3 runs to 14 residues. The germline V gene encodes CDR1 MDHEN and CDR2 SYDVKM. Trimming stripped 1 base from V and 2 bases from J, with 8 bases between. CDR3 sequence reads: CASSLSGGNTEAFF. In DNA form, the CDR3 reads TGTGCCAGCAGTTTATCCGGGGGAAACACTGAAGCTTTCTTT.

CDR3 protein: CASSQRNSGANVLTF. CDR3 sequence (DNA): TGCGCCAGCAGCCAGCGTAATTCTGGGGCCAACGTCCTGACTTTC. The chain employs TRBV4-3 and TRBJ2-6; no reliable D call. CDR3 length equals 15 residues. The ends were cut back, 3 bases at V and 1 base at J, with 7 bases in the middle. Looked up from germline, CDR1 is LGHNA and CDR2 is YSLEER.

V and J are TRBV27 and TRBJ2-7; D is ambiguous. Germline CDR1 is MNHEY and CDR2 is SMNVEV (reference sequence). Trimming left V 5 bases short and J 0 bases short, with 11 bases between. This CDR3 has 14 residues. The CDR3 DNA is TGTGCCAGCAGTCCCTCGTGGAGCTCCTACGAGCAGTACTTC. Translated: CASSPSWSSYEQYF.

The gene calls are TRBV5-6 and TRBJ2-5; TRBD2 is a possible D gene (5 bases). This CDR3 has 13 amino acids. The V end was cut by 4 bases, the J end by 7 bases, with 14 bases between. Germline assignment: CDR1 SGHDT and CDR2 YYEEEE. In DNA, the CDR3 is TGTGCCAGCAGCCCGGACGGGGTAAGGACCCAGTACTTC. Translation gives CASSPDGVRTQYF.

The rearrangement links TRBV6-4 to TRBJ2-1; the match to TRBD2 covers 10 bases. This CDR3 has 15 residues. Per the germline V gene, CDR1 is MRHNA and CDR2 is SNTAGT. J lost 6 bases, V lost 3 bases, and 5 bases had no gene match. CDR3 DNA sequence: TGTGCCAGCAGTGAAAAGAGCGGGGGGGCCAATGAGCAGTTCTTC. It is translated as CASSEKSGGANEQFF.

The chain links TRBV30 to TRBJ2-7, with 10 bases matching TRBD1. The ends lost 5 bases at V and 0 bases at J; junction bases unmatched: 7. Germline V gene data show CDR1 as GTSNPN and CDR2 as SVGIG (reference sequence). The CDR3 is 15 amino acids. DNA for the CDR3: TGTGCCTGGGCTGCCGGGACAGGGGACTCCTACGAGCAGTACTTC. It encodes CAWAAGTGDSYEQYF.

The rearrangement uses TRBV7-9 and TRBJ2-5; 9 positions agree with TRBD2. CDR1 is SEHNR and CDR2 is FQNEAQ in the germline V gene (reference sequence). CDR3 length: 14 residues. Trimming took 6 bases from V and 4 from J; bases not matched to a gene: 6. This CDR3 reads CASRVAGDGETQYF. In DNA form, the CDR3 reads TGTGCCAGCAGGGTAGCGGGAGATGGAGAGACCCAGTACTTC. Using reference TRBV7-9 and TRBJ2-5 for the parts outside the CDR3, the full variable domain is DTGVSQNPRHKITKRGQNVTFRCDPISEHNRLYWYRQTLGQGPEFLTYFQNEAQLEKSRLLSDRFSAERPKGSFSTLEIQRTEQGDSAMYLCASRVAGDGETQYFGPGTRLLVL.

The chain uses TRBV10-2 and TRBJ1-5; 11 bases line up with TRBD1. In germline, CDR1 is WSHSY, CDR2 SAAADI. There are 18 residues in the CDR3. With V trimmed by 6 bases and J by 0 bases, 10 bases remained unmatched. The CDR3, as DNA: TGCGCCAGCAGATCCGGGACAGGGGGATCGGATAGCAATCAGCCCCAGCATTTT. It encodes CASRSGTGGSDSNQPQHF.

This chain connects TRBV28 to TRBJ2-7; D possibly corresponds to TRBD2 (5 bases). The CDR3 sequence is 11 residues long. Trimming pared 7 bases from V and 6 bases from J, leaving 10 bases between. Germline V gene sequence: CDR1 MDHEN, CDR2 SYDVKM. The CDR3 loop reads CASTLRGEQYF. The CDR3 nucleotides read TGTGCCAGCACCCTACGGGGCGAGCAGTACTTC.

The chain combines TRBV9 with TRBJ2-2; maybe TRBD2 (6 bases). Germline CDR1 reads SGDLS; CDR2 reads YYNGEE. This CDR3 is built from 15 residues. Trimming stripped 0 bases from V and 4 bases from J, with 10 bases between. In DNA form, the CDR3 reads TGTGCCAGCAGCGTAGACCAGGGAGGCACCGGGGAGCTGTTTTTT. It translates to CASSVDQGGTGELFF.

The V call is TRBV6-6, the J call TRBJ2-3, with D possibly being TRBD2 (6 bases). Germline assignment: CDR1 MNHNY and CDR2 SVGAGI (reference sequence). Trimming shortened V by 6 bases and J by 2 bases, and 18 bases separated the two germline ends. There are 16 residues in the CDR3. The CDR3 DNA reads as TGTGCCAGCAGAGGGACCACACGGGGGTTCACAGATACGCAGTATTTT. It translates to CASRGTTRGFTDTQYF.

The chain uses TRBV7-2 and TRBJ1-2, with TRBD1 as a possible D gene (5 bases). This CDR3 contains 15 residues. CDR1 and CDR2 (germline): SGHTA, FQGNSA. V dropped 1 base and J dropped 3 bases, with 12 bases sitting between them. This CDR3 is CASSLGPGLHYGYTF. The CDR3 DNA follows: TGTGCCAGCAGCTTAGGGCCAGGGTTACACTATGGCTACACCTTC. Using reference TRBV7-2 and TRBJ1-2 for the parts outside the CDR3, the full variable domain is GAGVSQSPSNKVTEKGKDVELRCDPISGHTALYWYRQSLGQGLEFLIYFQGNSAPDKSGLPSDRFSAERTGGSVSTLTIQRTQQEDSAVYLCASSLGPGLHYGYTFGSGTRLTVV.

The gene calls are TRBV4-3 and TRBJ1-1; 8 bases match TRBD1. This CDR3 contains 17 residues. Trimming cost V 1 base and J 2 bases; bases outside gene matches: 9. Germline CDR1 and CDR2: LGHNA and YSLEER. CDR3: CASSQGDSGGPNTEAFF. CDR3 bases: TGCGCCAGCAGCCAAGGTGATTCAGGGGGCCCTAACACTGAAGCTTTCTTT.